This entry is about one T cell receptor beta chain. The antigen remains unidentified. The data stem from a study of regulatory T cells in long-lasting Graves disease. Time point reported: newly diagnosed GD, antithyroid drugs for less than 3 months. PBMC RNA served as the TCR library source. Notes on the study in general: Comparison showed that persistent patients shared more public clonotypes (roughly 2,500) than new patients (966).

From germline, CDR1 is MNHEY and CDR2 SMNVEV (reference sequence). The CDR3 extends over 13 amino acids. V lost 2 bases and J 7 bases, leaving 10 bases between the germline ends. According to the study, TCR beta libraries were built with iRepertoire HTBI primers and CDR3-region Arm-PCR. TCRdb re-analysed the multiplex PCR reads in MiXCR, keeping a single row per CDR3 protein. The sample consists of about 560,000 distinct CDR3 sequences, about 16% of them appearing once. The data also belong to a second study, concerning T cells in Graves' hyperthyroidism and ophthalmopathy.

This sample comprised peripheral blood mononuclear cells (PBMCs), obtained at new diagnosis, from a patient treated with antithyroid drugs. The V call is TRBV27, the J call TRBJ2-3; D remains ambiguous. This TCR was sampled from a man aged 18 to 30 with Graves disease. The CDR3 bases are TGTGCCAGCAGTTTAGCCCTCCGCAATACGCAGTATTTT. This translates into CASSLALRNTQYF.